A single sample gave rise to the 21 T cell receptor beta chains below, sequenced in a study of T-cell reconstitution after alpha-beta-depleted transplantation in children. Unique molecular identifiers featured in how the TCRbeta library was prepared. TCRdb ran MiXCR on the PCR reads and lists one entry per CDR3 protein. The repertoire holds around 400,000 distinct CDR3 sequences, with 9.5% to 13% as singletons. The material sequenced was PBMCs from the stem cell graft donor, taken from the stem cell graft. These receptors were collected from a human donor who donated a stem cell graft to a child with acute myeloid leukemia.

The chain links TRBV12-3 or TRBV12-4 to TRBJ1-2; the D gene is possibly TRBD1 (5 bases). The length of the CDR3 is 13 residues. V lost 6 bases and J lost 3, with 11 bases in between. For the CDR3, the DNA is TGTGCCAGCAGCCCCGGGGCCCACTATGGCTACACCTTC. This codes for CASSPGAHYGYTF.

CDR3 residues: CASSTGFGELFF. The CDR3 DNA sequence: TGTGCCAGCAGTACAGGTTTCGGGGAGCTGTTTTTT. V and J are TRBV2 and TRBJ2-2; D possibly corresponds to TRBD1 (5 bases). Germline V CDR1 and CDR2: SNHLY, FYNNEI. The CDR3 extends over 12 amino acids. Trimming took off 5 bases at V and 7 bases at J, with 8 bases between the two ends. Full variable domain (rest looked up from reference TRBV2 and TRBJ2-2): EPEVTQTPSHQVTQMGQEVILRCVPISNHLYFYWYRQILGQKVEFLVSFYNNEISEKSEIFDDQFSVERPDGSNFTLKIRSTKLEDSAMYFCASSTGFGELFFGEGSRLTVL.

This clonotype came up many times. This chain uses TRBV10-3 with TRBJ1-1; D is undetermined. Germline V gene sequence: CDR1 ENHRY, CDR2 SYGVKD. Trimming removed 7 bases from V and 4 bases from J, with 13 bases in between. This CDR3 has 13 residues. The CDR3 loop reads CAIISDQATEAFF. Written as DNA, the CDR3 is TGTGCCATCATCTCAGACCAGGCCACTGAAGCTTTCTTT.

The J gene is TRBJ1-3, the V gene TRBV12-3 or TRBV12-4; D ambiguous. The CDR3 runs 15 residues. V lost 0 bases to trimming and J lost 1 base, with 7 bases between them. The CDR3 loop reads CASSLARISGNTIYF. As DNA, the CDR3 is TGTGCCAGCAGTTTAGCCAGGATTTCTGGAAACACCATATATTTT.

This clonotype has a handful of counts. The chain employs TRBV27 and TRBJ2-3; D gene uncertain. Trimming removed 2 bases from V and 0 bases from J, with 9 bases in between. The germline CDR1 and CDR2 sequences are MNHEY and SMNVEV (reference sequence). The CDR3 loop spans 15 amino acids. The CDR3 region is CASSLNWGSTDTQYF. In DNA form, the CDR3 reads TGTGCCAGCAGTTTAAATTGGGGTAGCACAGATACGCAGTATTTT.

CDR3 sequence reads: CSARDPGRKGYGYTF. The CDR3 DNA sequence: TGCAGTGCTAGAGATCCAGGGAGAAAGGGCTATGGCTACACCTTC. The chain joins TRBV20-1 to TRBJ1-2; D is possibly TRBD1 (5 bases). Per germline, CDR1 DFQATT and CDR2 SNEGSKA (reference sequence). V was shortened by 0 bases and J by 4 bases, with 15 bases between the two germline ends. The CDR3 consists of 15 residues.

The V call is TRBV4-3, the J call TRBJ2-5; D might be TRBD1 (6 bases). Germline V gives CDR1 LGHNA, CDR2 YSLEER. Trimming took 3 bases from V and 5 from J, leaving 19 bases between them. This CDR3 is 16 amino acids long. CDR3 nucleotides: TGCGCCAGCAGCCAGGTCGGAGCAGGGGCAGGGGAGACCCAGTACTTC. Translating gives CASSQVGAGAGETQYF.

This chain links TRBV4-1 with TRBJ2-7; D is ambiguous. The V and J ends lost 1 base and 3 bases respectively, with 13 bases between them. There are 15 residues in the CDR3. CDR1 and CDR2 from the germline V gene are MGHRA and YSYEKL. The CDR3 spells CASSQVSDQDYEQYF. In nucleotides, the CDR3 is TGCGCCAGCAGCCAAGTTTCAGACCAAGACTACGAGCAGTACTTC.

The chain links TRBV24-1 to TRBJ2-1; the match to TRBD1 covers 7 bases. Trimming took 4 bases from V and 8 from J; bases not matched to a gene: 1. CDR3 length: 12 residues. Germline V gene lookup returns CDR1 KGHDR and CDR2 SFDVKD. CDR3 sequence (DNA): TGTGCCACCAGTGAGAGGGGGCATGAGCAGTTCTTC. Amino acids: CATSERGHEQFF.

V gene TRBV20-1 combines with J gene TRBJ1-2, with D perhaps TRBD1 (6 bases). This CDR3 region has 16 residues. V lost 1 base to trimming and J lost 5 bases, with 20 bases between them. Germline V gives CDR1 DFQATT, CDR2 SNEGSKA (reference sequence). The DNA of the CDR3 is TGCAGTGCTAGAGCGTCCACCGGACAGCTCCATTATGGCTACACCTTC. It encodes CSARASTGQLHYGYTF.

This sequence joins TRBV20-1 and TRBJ1-4, with 9 bases identical to TRBD1. V shed 6 bases and J 7 bases; nucleotides not matched to a gene: 12. Germline V gives CDR1 DFQATT, CDR2 SNEGSKA (reference sequence). This CDR3 region has 15 residues. CDR3 DNA sequence: TGCAGTGCCTCCCCGCCGGGACAGGGAATTGAAAAACTGTTTTTT. This gives the protein CSASPPGQGIEKLFF.

This chain links TRBV20-1 with TRBJ2-3; 8 positions agree with TRBD2. Germline V lookup: CDR1 DFQATT, CDR2 SNEGSKA (reference sequence). CDR3 size: 17 residues. Losses at the gene ends were 3 bases for V and 2 bases for J; bases not matched to a gene: 13. The CDR3 nucleotides read TGCAGTGCTAGTGCGACTCCGGGGGGGCTAAACACAGATACGCAGTATTTT. Protein product: CSASATPGGLNTDTQYF.

J is TRBJ2-5 and V is TRBV3-1; the D gene is possibly TRBD2 (6 bases). The CDR3 covers 16 residues. The germline V and J ends were trimmed by 4 bases and 5 bases, with 20 bases remaining between them. Germline loops: CDR1 LGHDT, CDR2 YNNKEL (reference sequence). CDR3 nucleotide sequence: TGTGCCAGCAGCCGTGGCAGAGTAGGAGGGATGGAGACCCAGTACTTC. Residues: CASSRGRVGGMETQYF.

This clonotype was detected only a few times. The rearrangement links TRBV20-1 to TRBJ2-3; possible D gene TRBD1, 6 bases. The CDR3 sequence is 15 residues long. V shed 5 bases and J shed 2 bases, with 17 bases lying between them. Germline V CDR1 and CDR2: DFQATT, SNEGSKA (reference sequence). The CDR3 is CSADGTTGNTDTQYF. As DNA, the CDR3 is TGCAGTGCTGATGGGACGACAGGTAACACAGATACGCAGTATTTT.

The chain joins TRBV7-6 to TRBJ2-3; 9 bases are a match to TRBD2. The CDR3 is made up of 17 amino acids. J gave up 2 bases and V 2 bases, and 8 bases lay outside the gene matches. Germline-derived CDR1 and CDR2 are SGHVS and FNYEAQ. CDR3: CASSLYVLAGNTDTQYF. As DNA, the CDR3 is TGTGCCAGCAGCTTATATGTTCTAGCGGGGAACACAGATACGCAGTATTTT. Using reference TRBV7-6 and TRBJ2-3 for the parts outside the CDR3, the full variable domain is GAGVSQSPRYKVTKRGQDVALRCDPISGHVSLYWYRQALGQGPEFLTYFNYEAQQDKSGLPNDRFSAERPEGSISTLTIQRTEQRDSAMYRCASSLYVLAGNTDTQYFGPGTRLTVL.

This clonotype has a handful of counts. The rearrangement links TRBV5-1 to TRBJ1-1, with a weak D call TRBD1 (5 bases). The length of the CDR3 is 14 residues. Trimming left V 4 bases short and J 4 bases short, with 14 bases between. The germline V gene has CDR1 SGHRS and CDR2 YFSETQ. The CDR3 region is CASSQRTGGTEAFF. In DNA, the CDR3 is TGCGCCAGCAGCCAGAGGACCGGGGGCACTGAAGCTTTCTTT. Complete variable domain (other parts from reference TRBV5-1 and TRBJ1-1): KAGVTQTPRYLIKTRGQQVTLSCSPISGHRSVSWYQQTPGQGLQFLFEYFSETQRNKGNFPGRFSGRQFSNSRSEMNVSTLELGDSALYLCASSQRTGGTEAFFGQGTRLTVV.

This clonotype was observed at least ten times. The chain employs TRBV5-1 and TRBJ2-3, with D perhaps TRBD2 (6 bases). The CDR3 totals 14 residues. The V end lost 4 bases, the J end lost 6 bases, and 15 bases lay between the germline ends. Germline CDR1 reads SGHRS; CDR2 reads YFSETQ. In DNA, the CDR3 is TGCGCCAGCAGCCCGGATCCAGGGAGGGATACGCAGTATTTT. Translated: CASSPDPGRDTQYF.

The V gene is TRBV10-3, the J gene TRBJ2-3, with D perhaps assigned TRBD1 or TRBD2 (5 bases each). The CDR3 contains 14 residues. Germline CDR1 ENHRY, CDR2 SYGVKD. Trimming pared 7 bases from V and 1 base from J, leaving 12 bases between. CDR3: CAITGRGGTDTQYF. The CDR3 region has the DNA TGTGCCATCACGGGACGCGGCGGCACAGATACGCAGTATTTT.

There are a few counts of this clonotype. V and J are TRBV9 and TRBJ2-4; weak D call: TRBD1 (6 bases). The CDR3 runs 14 residues. V was trimmed by 3 bases and J by 0 bases, leaving 7 bases between them. Germline V gene lookup returns CDR1 SGDLS and CDR2 YYNGEE. Written as DNA, the CDR3 is TGTGCCAGCAGCGAGGGGGTAGCCAAAAACATTCAGTACTTC. Protein sequence: CASSEGVAKNIQYF.

This clonotype showed up just a few times. CDR3 nucleotides: TGCGCCAGCAGCCAAGCTCCGGGGACCGGGGAGCTGTTTTTT. It specifies CASSQAPGTGELFF. The J gene is TRBJ2-2, the V gene TRBV4-1, with D possibly being TRBD2 (5 bases). V gave up 1 base and J gave up 5 bases, with 8 bases separating them. CDR1 and CDR2 from the germline V gene are MGHRA and YSYEKL. This CDR3 spans 14 amino acids.

The sample holds a few counts of this clonotype. The V and J genes are TRBV25-1 and TRBJ2-1, with 12 bases matching TRBD2. V shed 2 bases, J shed 3 bases, and the junction held 5 bases outside the gene matches. Germline V gene sequence: CDR1 MGHDK, CDR2 SYGVNS. The CDR3 has 17 amino acids. CDR3 residues: CASSEHGLAGFYNEQFF. CDR3 in DNA: TGTGCCAGCAGTGAACACGGACTAGCGGGATTCTACAATGAGCAGTTCTTC.